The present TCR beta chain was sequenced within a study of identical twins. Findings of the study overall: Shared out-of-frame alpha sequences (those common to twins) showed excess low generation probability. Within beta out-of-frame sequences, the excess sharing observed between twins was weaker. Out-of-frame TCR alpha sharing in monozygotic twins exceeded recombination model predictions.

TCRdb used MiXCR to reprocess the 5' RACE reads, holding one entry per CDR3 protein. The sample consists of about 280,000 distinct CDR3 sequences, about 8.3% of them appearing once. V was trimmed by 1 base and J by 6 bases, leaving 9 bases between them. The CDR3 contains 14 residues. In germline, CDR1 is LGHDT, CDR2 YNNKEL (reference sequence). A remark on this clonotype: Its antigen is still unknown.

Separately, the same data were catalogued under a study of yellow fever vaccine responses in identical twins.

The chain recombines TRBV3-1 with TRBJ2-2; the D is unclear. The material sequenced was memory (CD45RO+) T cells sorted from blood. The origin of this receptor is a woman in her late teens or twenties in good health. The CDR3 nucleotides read TGTGCCAGCAGCCAAGGACCTTTCGCCGGGGAGCTGTTTTTT. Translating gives CASSQGPFAGELFF.